A selection of T cell receptor beta chains follows, all from one sample in a study of blood T cell repertoires in COVID-19. The assay was immunoSEQ multiplex PCR, and TCRdb's table has in-frame clones only and misses some. The sample yields approximately 190,000 clones, 70% to 85% seen once. The sample comprised peripheral blood. Receptors were obtained from a human donor with acute or convalescent COVID-19. The donor label of this sample is uncertain. The CDR3 runs from the conserved cysteine through the conserved F or W. Each record gives: CDR3 protein, CDR3 DNA, V gene, D gene, J gene, clone size, CDR3 length. D genes are given only for firm matches. The size of a clone is reported for some rows only, either as once, few or many, or as a class for expanded clones.

CDR3aa: CASSISSRNTEAFF
CDR3nt: TGTGCCAGTAGTATATCCTCCAGGAACACTGAAGCTTTCTTT
v_gene: TRBV19
d_gene: -
j_gene: TRBJ1-1
abundance: -
len: 14

CDR3aa: CASRSTSGISTDTQYF
CDR3nt: TGTGCCAGCAGGTCTACTAGCGGGATAAGCACAGATACGCAGTATTTT
v_gene: TRBV6-6
d_gene: TRBD2
j_gene: TRBJ2-3
abundance: -
len: 16

CDR3aa: CASSQGAGTSTYEQYF
CDR3nt: TGTGCCAGCAGCCAAGGGGCCGGGACTAGCACCTACGAGCAGTACTTC
v_gene: TRBV4-2
d_gene: TRBD2
j_gene: TRBJ2-7
abundance: -
len: 16

CDR3aa: CASSYWTGWGTGELFF
CDR3nt: TGTGCCAGCAGCTACTGGACAGGGTGGGGCACCGGGGAGCTGTTTTTT
v_gene: TRBV11-2
d_gene: TRBD1
j_gene: TRBJ2-2
abundance: -
len: 16

CDR3aa: CASSAQGYTGELFF
CDR3nt: TGCGCCAGCAGCGCCCAGGGTTACACCGGGGAGCTGTTTTTT
v_gene: TRBV4-1
d_gene: -
j_gene: TRBJ2-2
abundance: few
len: 14

CDR3aa: CASSTGYGEQFF
CDR3nt: TGTGCCAGCAGCACAGGCTATGGTGAGCAGTTCTTC
v_gene: TRBV7-3
d_gene: -
j_gene: TRBJ2-1
abundance: -
len: 12

CDR3aa: CASSSPTGTGYGDTQYF
CDR3nt: TGCGCCAGCAGCTCGCCAACAGGGACGGGTTATGGGGATACGCAGTATTTT
v_gene: TRBV5-1
d_gene: -
j_gene: TRBJ2-3
abundance: -
len: 17

CDR3aa: CASRRTITYEQYF
CDR3nt: TGCGCCAGCAGGCGTACTATTACCTACGAGCAGTACTTC
v_gene: TRBV5-1
d_gene: -
j_gene: TRBJ2-7
abundance: -
len: 13

CDR3aa: CASSQSWGTSNINEQFF
CDR3nt: TGCGCCAGCAGCCAAAGCTGGGGGACTAGTAATATCAATGAGCAGTTCTTC
v_gene: TRBV4-3
d_gene: TRBD2
j_gene: TRBJ2-1
abundance: -
len: 17

CDR3aa: CAWRGVGVEGVAYNEQFF
CDR3nt: TGTGCCTGGAGGGGTGTGGGTGTAGAGGGAGTGGCCTACAATGAGCAGTTCTTC
v_gene: TRBV30
d_gene: -
j_gene: TRBJ2-1
abundance: few
len: 18

CDR3aa: CASSLDRQGPYNEQFF
CDR3nt: TGTGCCAGCAGCTTAGATAGACAGGGACCCTACAATGAGCAGTTCTTC
v_gene: TRBV11-3
d_gene: TRBD1
j_gene: TRBJ2-1
abundance: once
len: 16

CDR3aa: CASSLSLETGELFF
CDR3nt: TGTGCCAGCAGCTTATCCCTGGAGACCGGGGAGCTGTTTTTT
v_gene: TRBV7-2
d_gene: -
j_gene: TRBJ2-2
abundance: once
len: 14

CDR3aa: CASRMTGGDTGELFF
CDR3nt: TGTGCCAGCAGGATGACAGGGGGCGATACCGGGGAGCTGTTTTTT
v_gene: TRBV7-3
d_gene: TRBD1
j_gene: TRBJ2-2
abundance: -
len: 15

CDR3aa: CASSLWTSGRALVNEQYF
CDR3nt: TGTGCCAGCAGCTTATGGACTAGCGGGAGGGCACTGGTAAACGAGCAGTACTTC
v_gene: TRBV7-2
d_gene: TRBD2
j_gene: TRBJ2-7
abundance: -
len: 18

CDR3aa: CASSIRGYTEAFF
CDR3nt: TGTGCCAGTAGTATTCGGGGTTACACTGAAGCTTTCTTT
v_gene: TRBV19
d_gene: -
j_gene: TRBJ1-1
abundance: -
len: 13

CDR3aa: CASSLWQAQETQYF
CDR3nt: TGTGCCAGCAGCTTATGGCAGGCCCAAGAGACCCAGTACTTC
v_gene: TRBV7-9
d_gene: -
j_gene: TRBJ2-5
abundance: -
len: 14

CDR3aa: CASSERGTVNQPQHF
CDR3nt: TGTGCCAGCAGTGAGAGGGGGACGGTAAATCAGCCCCAGCATTTT
v_gene: TRBV6-1
d_gene: -
j_gene: TRBJ1-5
abundance: -
len: 15

CDR3aa: CASSWGVPGGPGANVLTF
CDR3nt: TGTGCCAGCAGCTGGGGGGTCCCAGGGGGGCCTGGGGCCAACGTCCTGACTTTC
v_gene: TRBV7-9
d_gene: -
j_gene: TRBJ2-6
abundance: -
len: 18

CDR3aa: CASSREAGGNEKLFF
CDR3nt: TGCGCCAGCAGCCGGGAGGCCGGGGGCAACGAAAAACTGTTTTTT
v_gene: TRBV5-1
d_gene: -
j_gene: TRBJ1-4
abundance: once
len: 15

CDR3aa: CASSPGGGIVEQFF
CDR3nt: TGCGCCAGCAGCCCGGGAGGGGGGATTGTAGAGCAGTTCTTC
v_gene: TRBV10-1
d_gene: TRBD2
j_gene: TRBJ2-1
abundance: -
len: 14

CDR3aa: CASSSPSGLQRGEQFF
CDR3nt: TGTGCCAGCAGTTCCCCCTCTGGCCTTCAAAGAGGGGAGCAGTTCTTC
v_gene: TRBV28
d_gene: -
j_gene: TRBJ2-1
abundance: -
len: 16

CDR3aa: CAISELIAGVRAVGEQFF
CDR3nt: TGTGCCATCAGTGAGCTGATAGCGGGAGTGAGGGCGGTTGGTGAGCAGTTCTTC
v_gene: TRBV10-3
d_gene: TRBD2
j_gene: TRBJ2-1
abundance: -
len: 18